Reported below is one T cell receptor (beta chain). Its antigen is unidentified. The data are from a study of T cells after yellow fever vaccination. The study's findings and limits: Weaker in magnitude, the secondary response showed a faster peak on day 5 versus 15.

Making TCR cDNA involved 5'RACE template switching, which added UMIs and a universal primer site. TCRdb ran MiXCR on the 5' RACE reads and lists one entry per CDR3 protein. The repertoire holds 450,000 to 550,000 distinct CDR3 sequences, 20% to 25% seen once, with approximately 15% in the top ten. The CDR3 has 14 amino acids. Germline V gives CDR1 LNHDA, CDR2 SQIVND (reference sequence). Trimming left V 7 bases short and J 7 bases short, with 19 bases between. Sample: PBMCs, taken approximately 22 days after the first yellow fever vaccination. This TCR was recovered from a man aged 18 to 30 who received the YFV17D yellow fever vaccine. The V call is TRBV19, the J call TRBJ1-1; no firm D call. The CDR3 reads CASTKIADGLEAFF. The CDR3 DNA reads TGTGCCAGTACTAAGATTGCGGACGGCCTTGAAGCTTTCTTT.